The 10 T cell receptor beta chains in this list originate from one sample, sequenced in a study of cytomegalovirus exposure and HLA in healthy donors. PCR primers comprised 60 Vbeta and 13 Jbeta primers. Sequencing used immunoSEQ multiplex PCR; TCRdb keeps in-frame clones, though not all of them. Of some 190,000 clones in the sample, about 82% were seen once. Sequencing used PBMCs. All receptors derive from a man younger than 35 in good health and CMV-seronegative.

The V and J genes are TRBV5-1 and TRBJ1-2, with D unclear. The CDR3 runs 13 residues. CDR1 is SGHRS, CDR2 YFSETQ, per germline. V lost 1 base to trimming and J lost 3 bases, with 7 bases between them. CDR3 nucleotide sequence: TGCGCCAGCAGCTTGTCGGGTCACTATGGCTACACCTTC. It is translated as CASSLSGHYGYTF.

V gene TRBV19 combines with J gene TRBJ1-1; D gene ambiguous. The CDR3 totals 16 residues. With 3 bases removed from V and 4 bases from J, the gap between germline ends came to 18 bases. From germline, CDR1 is LNHDA and CDR2 SQIVND (reference sequence). The CDR3 bases are TGTGCCAGTAGTATTCAGTCGGGAGTTGGCAGCACTGAAGCTTTCTTT. Its translation: CASSIQSGVGSTEAFF.

The J gene is TRBJ2-1, the V gene TRBV13, with 12 bases fitting TRBD2. J gave up 8 bases and V 4 bases, and 6 bases lay outside the gene matches. The CDR3 runs to 15 residues. The germline CDR1 and CDR2 sequences are PRHDT and FYEKMQ (reference sequence). CDR3 loop: CASSSRLAGEDEQFF. The CDR3, as DNA: TGTGCCAGCAGCTCCCGACTAGCGGGGGAGGATGAGCAGTTCTTC.

This rearrangement joins TRBV30 to TRBJ2-5; no reliable D call. This CDR3 spans 12 amino acids. Germline lookup yields CDR1 GTSNPN and CDR2 SVGIG (reference sequence). The V and J ends lost 2 bases and 4 bases respectively, with 8 bases between them. The CDR3 spells CAWSSSPETQYF. The CDR3 bases are TGTGCCTGGAGTAGTAGTCCAGAGACCCAGTACTTC.

The chain is built from TRBV7-3 and TRBJ1-2; D is perhaps TRBD1 (6 bases). This CDR3 region has 17 residues. The V and J ends lost 2 bases and 2 bases respectively, with 18 bases between them. CDR1 is SGHTA and CDR2 is FQGTGA in the germline V gene. CDR3 residues: CASSLSAGGGANYGYTF. The CDR3 nucleotides read TGTGCCAGCAGCTTATCGGCGGGCGGGGGCGCAAACTATGGCTACACCTTC.

This chain connects TRBV5-1 to TRBJ2-5; possibly TRBD2 for D (6 bases). The germline V and J ends were trimmed by 0 bases and 2 bases, with 8 bases remaining between them. The CDR3 has 14 residues. Germline V gives CDR1 SGHRS, CDR2 YFSETQ. The CDR3 DNA sequence: TGCGCCAGCAGCTTGGCCCTAGCGCAAGAGACCCAGTACTTC. Amino acid sequence: CASSLALAQETQYF.

The chain is built from TRBV20-1 and TRBJ2-7; tentative D call: TRBD1 (6 bases). Germline-derived CDR1 and CDR2 are DFQATT and SNEGSKA (reference sequence). Trimming cost V 3 bases and J 9 bases, with 9 bases left between them. The CDR3 totals 10 residues. The CDR3 DNA reads as TGCAGTGCTAGCCAGGGGTGGCAGTACTTC. Translation gives CSASQGWQYF.

This clone occurred a few times. J is TRBJ2-6 and V is TRBV28; no firm D call. Trimming cost V 5 bases and J 1 base, with 9 bases left between them. The CDR3 length is 15 residues. Germline CDR1 MDHEN, CDR2 SYDVKM. CDR3 nucleotide sequence: TGTGCCAGCAGTCCTGTTCCGTCTGGGGCCAACGTCCTGACTTTC. It translates to CASSPVPSGANVLTF.

This chain joins TRBV15 and TRBJ2-7, with TRBD1 identical over 11 bases. The V gene end was trimmed by 3 bases and the J gene end by 5 bases; junction bases not matched to a gene: 3. CDR3 length: 14 residues. CDR1 LNHNV and CDR2 YYDKDF come from the germline V gene (reference sequence). CDR3 coding DNA: TGTGCCACCAGCAGGGACAGGGGGCTGGACGAGCAGTACTTC. This encodes CATSRDRGLDEQYF.

The V call is TRBV7-2, the J call TRBJ2-2; tentative D call: TRBD2 (5 bases). V lost 5 bases to trimming and J lost 8 bases, with 15 bases between them. Germline lookup yields CDR1 SGHTA and CDR2 FQGNSA. The CDR3 covers 14 residues. The CDR3 sequence is CASSPLAFRGELFF. CDR3 nucleotide sequence: TGTGCCAGCAGCCCCCTAGCCTTCCGGGGGGAGCTGTTTTTT. The full variable domain, completed using reference TRBV7-2 and TRBJ2-2, is GAGVSQSPSNKVTEKGKDVELRCDPISGHTALYWYRQSLGQGLEFLIYFQGNSAPDKSGLPSDRFSAERTGGSVSTLTIQRTQQEDSAVYLCASSPLAFRGELFFGEGSRLTVL.